This T cell receptor beta chain emerged from a study of CD8+ T cells in alopecia areata (dated by TCRdb to between 2018 and 2020). Study-level background: The treated patients took part in an open-label pilot trial in which moderate-to-severe alopecia areata was treated with oral tofacitinib at 5 to 10 mg twice daily. Patients stayed on tofacitinib for 6 to 18 months and then had 6 months of follow-up off drug so that delayed response and recurrence could be assessed. In treated patients, disease severity was measured using the SALT score, which gives the percentage of scalp surface area affected. High-throughput TCRbeta sequencing was used to examine T cell clonal expansion in alopecia areata in both the C3H/HeJ mouse model and human patients. In humans, TCRbeta sequencing was performed on scalp tissue and on sorted CD4+ and CD8+ peripheral blood T cells from healthy controls and from patients with patchy or totalis/universalis alopecia areata. Biopsies were taken from tofacitinib-treated patients at baseline and again at 4 and 24 weeks into treatment, and several of those patients also had a later scalp biopsy. Clonality in the scalp was compared among normal scalp (n=4), patchy alopecia areata scalp (n=8), and alopecia totalis/universalis scalp (n=8). The RNA source kit depended on sample type: the PAXgene miRNA kit for fixed scalp, the miRNeasy kit for PBMCs, and the RNeasy kit for mouse skin. Amplification of TCRbeta CDR3 regions was done by immunoSEQ multiplex PCR using 35 Vbeta forward primers and 13 Jbeta reverse primers.

CDR1 and CDR2 are drawn from the germline V gene: SGHRS, YFSETQ. The V end loses 2 bases and the J end loses 2 bases, and a stretch of 0 bases separates them. Counted from cysteine to phenylalanine, this CDR3 has 11 amino acids. Of the read, only the CDR3 DNA is kept; its 33 bases are in frame from base 1. The sample's treatment or condition label is to be understood as: oral pan-JAK inhibitor, 5-10 mg twice daily. Lesional scalp punch biopsies and peripheral blood were collected from alopecia areata patients. PBMCs were isolated by density centrifugation and stained for CD3, CD4 and CD8, and CD4+ and CD8+ T cells were sorted on a FACSAria. The paper's findings and limits, for the study overall: During tofacitinib treatment, many expanded lesional clones stuck around in both scalp and blood, and this persistence may partly explain why relapse happens after treatment is stopped. Unlike mouse skin, where gammadelta T cells dominate, normal human skin contains resident alphabeta T cells that get sequenced too, which complicates analysis of the scalp TCR repertoire. Shared TCR sequences between patients were less evident than in mice, which may be partly attributable to HLA diversity in the patient population. Compared with normal scalp, lesional scalp had higher clonality and more expanded CD8+ clones, particularly in alopecia totalis/universalis, a pattern that suggests antigenic drive. Tofacitinib significantly lowered scalp clonality and the number of expanded CD8+ clones among the top 100 scalp clones. Because the treated cohort was small and had only one nonresponder, larger studies are needed to examine links between baseline CD8+ expansion and response.

The library was obtained by the immunoSEQ multiplex PCR assay. For TCR sequencing, RNA was extracted from every sample and reverse transcribed into cDNA to serve as template. First-strand cDNA was synthesized using SuperScript III with a 2:1 mix of oligo-dT and random hexamers. A synthetic immune receptor repertoire was used to measure amplification bias, and any remaining bias was corrected computationally. For the original study's pipeline: After raw reads were preprocessed to remove errors, the CDR3 was defined following IMGT conventions as running from the conserved cysteine to phenylalanine. Clonality was calculated as 1 minus Shannon entropy normalized by log2 of the number of productive unique TCRs. CD4 or CD8 identity of scalp clones was inferred by cross-referencing scalp TCRbeta sequences with sorted blood CD4 and CD8 repertoires. As stored in TCRdb, this immuneACCESS dataset retains in-frame rearrangements with V and J assigned. A fraction of the clones does not appear; measured against another copy, unresolved V genes explain less than half of the discrepancy, and the remainder lacks a known reason. V and J calls and clone size are as listed in that table; D and trimming were resolved from the DNA. The sample profile shows around 300,000 clones; around 64% of them were found once. The top ten clones comprise about 0.9% of the sample.

Turning to this clone: Its cognate antigen has yet to be identified. There are no base qualities to consult, and no much larger clone falls within one base. The identical CDR3 is also encoded by other nucleotide sequences in the sample.

This TCR derives from a human donor with alopecia areata. Sequenced here: CD4+ T cells sorted from blood, sampled around week 54, from a patient treated with tofacitinib. The rearranged chain carries TRBV5-1 and TRBJ2-3, with the D gene too uncertain to name. The CDR3 region: CASSFTDTQYF. The DNA sequence reads TGCGCCAGCAGCTTCACAGATACGCAGTATTTT.